This TCR beta chain was identified during a study of T-cell reconstitution after alpha-beta-depleted transplantation in children. It was with unique molecular identifiers that the TCRbeta library was prepared. TCRdb used MiXCR to reprocess the PCR reads, holding one entry per CDR3 protein. The sample includes roughly 100,000 distinct CDR3 sequences, about 8% of them seen just once. The V and J ends lost 0 bases and 3 bases respectively, with 9 bases between them. CDR1 and CDR2 (germline): DFQATT, SNEGSKA (reference sequence). CDR3 length: 14 residues. In this sample, this clonotype turned up many times.

The sequence derives from a human donor who donated a stem cell graft to a child with congenital amegakaryocytic thrombocytopenia. V and J are TRBV20-1 and TRBJ2-1; TRBD1 might be the D (6 bases). Specimen: PBMCs from the stem cell graft donor, collected from the stem cell graft. The CDR3, as DNA: TGCAGTGCTAGAGATTGGGGGCGCTACAATGAGCAGTTCTTC. Amino acid sequence: CSARDWGRYNEQFF.